The 6 T cell receptor beta chains below were found in one sample sequenced in a study of blood T cells in healthy people across ages. Using a J-beta primer mix together with a sample-barcoded 5' primer, a second PCR was run for roughly 6 to 12 cycles. One entry per CDR3 protein results from TCRdb running MiXCR on the 5' RACE reads. The repertoire has 1.5 million to 2 million distinct CDR3 sequences, roughly 43% of them found once; the top ten carry 20% to 25%. The sample taken for sequencing was blood. The source is a human donor in good health.

This rearrangement joins TRBV2 to TRBJ2-7; tentative D call: TRBD1 (7 bases). The CDR3 sequence is 13 residues long. The ends were cut back, 7 bases at V and 6 bases at J, with 16 bases in the middle. Germline loops: CDR1 SNHLY, CDR2 FYNNEI. The CDR3 coding sequence is TGTGCCAGCAACAACAGACAGGGAGGCGAGCAGTACTTC. Protein: CASNNRQGGEQYF.

The rearrangement links TRBV2 to TRBJ2-5, with D maybe TRBD2 (5 bases). The CDR3 has 13 amino acids. V lost 8 bases, J lost 5 bases, and 15 bases lay in between. The germline gives CDR1 SNHLY, CDR2 FYNNEI. DNA for the CDR3: TGTGCCAGCCGTCGTGAGGGTGGGGAGACCCAGTACTTC. It codes for CASRREGGETQYF.

The CDR3 protein is CASSQGQGSSGEQFF. CDR3 DNA sequence: TGTGCCAGCTCCCAGGGACAGGGAAGTTCTGGTGAGCAGTTCTTC. The rearrangement links TRBV18 to TRBJ2-1, with TRBD1 matching 9 bases. V lost 6 bases to trimming and J lost 9 bases; unmatched junction nucleotides: 12. The CDR3 sequence is 15 residues long. Germline values: CDR1 KGHSH, CDR2 LQKENI.

On this clonotype itself: One end of the junction is discordant with germline, which a read error may explain. This sequence joins TRBV2 and TRBJ2-3; D is unclear. The V gene's germline CDR1 is SNHLY and CDR2 FYNNEI. The CDR3 runs 12 residues. DNA for the CDR3: TGTGCCAGCAGTGACCACACAGATATGCAGTATTTT. Translated, it gives CASSDHTDMQYF.

The J gene is TRBJ2-5, the V gene TRBV7-4; 11 bases match TRBD1. From germline, CDR1 is SGHVT and CDR2 SQSDAQ. The ends lost 6 bases at V and 4 bases at J; junction bases unmatched: 10. This CDR3 is 16 amino acids long. CDR3 sequence reads: CASRSRTGGRGETQYF. The CDR3 DNA reads TGTGCCAGCAGATCACGGACAGGGGGCAGGGGAGAGACCCAGTACTTC. The full variable domain, with the rest looked up from reference TRBV7-4 and TRBJ2-5, is GAGVSQSPRYKVAKRGRDVALRCDSISGHVTLYWYRQTLGQGSEVLTYSQSDAQRDKSGRPSGRFSAERPERSVSTLKIQRTEQGDSAVYLCASRSRTGGRGETQYFGPGTRLLVL.

This clonotype was observed a handful of times. This chain connects TRBV7-2 to TRBJ2-5, with 7 bases identical to TRBD1. Germline V CDR1 and CDR2: SGHTA, FQGNSA. The CDR3 covers 14 residues. The V segment lost 2 bases and the J segment 5 bases; nucleotides outside the gene matches: 5. The CDR3: CASSLMTGYETQYF. In nucleotides, the CDR3 is TGTGCCAGCAGCTTAATGACAGGGTATGAGACCCAGTACTTC. Filled out from reference TRBV7-2 and TRBJ2-5, the complete variable domain reads GAGVSQSPSNKVTEKGKDVELRCDPISGHTALYWYRQSLGQGLEFLIYFQGNSAPDKSGLPSDRFSAERTGGSVSTLTIQRTQQEDSAVYLCASSLMTGYETQYFGPGTRLLVL.